This T cell receptor beta chain derives from a study of T cell changes during pregnancy in multiple sclerosis. Data came from immunoSEQ multiplex PCR; TCRdb stores just in-frame clones and leaves some out. The sample has approximately 100,000 clones; 92% are singletons. This CDR3 comprises 13 residues. Material: peripheral blood, obtained after pregnancy. This chain links TRBV21-1 with TRBJ2-7; TRBD2 is the table's D call, not checked against the DNA. TRBV21-1 corresponds to a pseudogene. The clonotype originates from a female donor in good health, enrolled as a control in a pregnancy study. CDR3 DNA sequence: TGTGCCAGCAGCAAAGGGAGCGGCTACGAGCAGTACTTC. It yields the protein CASSKGSGYEQYF.